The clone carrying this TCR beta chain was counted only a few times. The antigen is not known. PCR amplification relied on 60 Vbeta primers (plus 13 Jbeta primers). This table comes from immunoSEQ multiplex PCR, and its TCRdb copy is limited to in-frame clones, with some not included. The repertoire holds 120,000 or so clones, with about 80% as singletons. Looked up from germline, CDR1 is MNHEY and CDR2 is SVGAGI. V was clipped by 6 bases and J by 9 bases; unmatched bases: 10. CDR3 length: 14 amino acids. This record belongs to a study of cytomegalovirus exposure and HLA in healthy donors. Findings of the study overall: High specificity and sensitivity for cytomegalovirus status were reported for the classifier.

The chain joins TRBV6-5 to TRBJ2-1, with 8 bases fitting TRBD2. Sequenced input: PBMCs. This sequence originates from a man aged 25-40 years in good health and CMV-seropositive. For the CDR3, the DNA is TGTGCCAGCAGCCCCGGGAGGGTCTTAGGTGAGCAGTTCTTC. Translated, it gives CASSPGRVLGEQFF.